The present entry profiles one TCR beta chain with its context. One junction end disagrees with the germline gene, perhaps due to a read error. This entry comes from a study of blood T cell repertoires in COVID-19. Overall study context: From the United States, Italy and Spain came samples of acute and convalescent COVID-19. PBMCs, B-cell-depleted T cells, or T cells were the source of the cDNA or gDNA that made up the material.

CDR3 size: 15 residues. Looked up from germline, CDR1 is MGHDK and CDR2 is SYGVNS. Data came from immunoSEQ multiplex PCR; TCRdb stores just in-frame clones and leaves some out. The repertoire consists of some 150,000 clones, with around 81% occurring once and the leading ten covering 7.5% to 8.5%. The receptor was isolated from a human donor in a cohort sampled during active COVID-19. The sequencing sample was made of peripheral blood. V usage is TRBV25-1 and J usage is TRBJ2-3; tentative D call: TRBD1 (6 bases). The CDR3 spells CASSAPGRTTGTQYF. CDR3 sequence (DNA): TGTGCCAGCAGTGCGCCTGGCCGGACGACAGGTACGCAGTATTTT.